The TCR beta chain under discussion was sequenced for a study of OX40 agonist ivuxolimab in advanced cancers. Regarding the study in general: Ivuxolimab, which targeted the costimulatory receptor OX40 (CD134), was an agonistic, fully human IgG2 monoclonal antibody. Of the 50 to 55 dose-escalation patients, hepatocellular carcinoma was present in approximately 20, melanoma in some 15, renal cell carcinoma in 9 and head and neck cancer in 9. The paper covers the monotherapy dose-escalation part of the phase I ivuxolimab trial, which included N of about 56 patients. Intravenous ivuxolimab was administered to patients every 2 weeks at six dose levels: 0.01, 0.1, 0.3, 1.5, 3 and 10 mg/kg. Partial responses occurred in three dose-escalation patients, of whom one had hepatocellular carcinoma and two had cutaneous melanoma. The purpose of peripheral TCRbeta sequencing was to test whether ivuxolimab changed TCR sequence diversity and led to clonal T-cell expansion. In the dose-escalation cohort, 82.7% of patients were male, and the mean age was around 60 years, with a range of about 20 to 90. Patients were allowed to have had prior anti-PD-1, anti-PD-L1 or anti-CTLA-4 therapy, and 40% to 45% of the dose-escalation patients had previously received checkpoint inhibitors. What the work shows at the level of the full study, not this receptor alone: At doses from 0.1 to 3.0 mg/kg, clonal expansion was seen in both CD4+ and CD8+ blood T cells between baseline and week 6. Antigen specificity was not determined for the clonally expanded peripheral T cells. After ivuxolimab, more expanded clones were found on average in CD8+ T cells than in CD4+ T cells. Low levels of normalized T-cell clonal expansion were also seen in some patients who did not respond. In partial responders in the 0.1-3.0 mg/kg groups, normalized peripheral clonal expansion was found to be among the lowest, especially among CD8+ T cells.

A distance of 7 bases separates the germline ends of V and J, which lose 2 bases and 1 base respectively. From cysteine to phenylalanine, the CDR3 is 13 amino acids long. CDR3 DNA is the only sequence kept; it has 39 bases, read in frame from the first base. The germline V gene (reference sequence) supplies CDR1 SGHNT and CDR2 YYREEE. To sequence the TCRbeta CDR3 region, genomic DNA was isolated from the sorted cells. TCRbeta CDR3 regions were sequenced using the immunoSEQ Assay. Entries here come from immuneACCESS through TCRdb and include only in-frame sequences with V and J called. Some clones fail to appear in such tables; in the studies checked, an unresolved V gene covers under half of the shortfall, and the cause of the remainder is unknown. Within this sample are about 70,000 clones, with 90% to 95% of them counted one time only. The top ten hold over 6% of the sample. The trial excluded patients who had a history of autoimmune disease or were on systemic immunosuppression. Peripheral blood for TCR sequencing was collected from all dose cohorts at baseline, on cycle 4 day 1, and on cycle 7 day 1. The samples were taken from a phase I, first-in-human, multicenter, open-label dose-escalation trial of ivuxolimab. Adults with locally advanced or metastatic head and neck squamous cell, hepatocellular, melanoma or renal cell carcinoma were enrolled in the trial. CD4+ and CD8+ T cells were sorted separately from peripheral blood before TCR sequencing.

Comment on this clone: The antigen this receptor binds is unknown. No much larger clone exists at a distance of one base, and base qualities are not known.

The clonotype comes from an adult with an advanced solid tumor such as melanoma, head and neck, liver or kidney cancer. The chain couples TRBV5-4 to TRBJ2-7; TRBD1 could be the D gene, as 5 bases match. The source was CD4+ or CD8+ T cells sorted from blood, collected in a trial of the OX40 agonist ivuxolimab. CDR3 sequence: CASSFRQSYEQYF. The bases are TGTGCCAGCAGCTTTCGACAGTCCTACGAGCAGTACTTC.